These 14 T cell receptor beta chains originate from one sample sequenced in a study of T cells in Graves' hyperthyroidism and ophthalmopathy. RNA transcripts provided the source from which TCR beta CDR3 regions were amplified. The HTBI primer set served for first-round RT-PCR of the TCR CDR3. TCRdb redid the calling of the multiplex PCR reads with MiXCR, one entry per CDR3 protein. This sample has about 560,000 distinct CDR3 sequences, with 14% found just once. Sequencing was carried out using blood. These receptors were taken from a woman between 40 and 50 years old with Graves' hyperthyroidism.

This clonotype was seen at least ten times. The chain carries TRBV5-1 and TRBJ1-2; 7 bases map to TRBD1. V lost 3 bases, J lost 4 bases, and 6 bases stayed unmatched. Germline V gene sequence: CDR1 SGHRS, CDR2 YFSETQ. CDR3 size: 14 residues. CDR3 nucleotide sequence: TGCGCCAGCAGCTCGCCGGGACAGCCCTATGGCTACACCTTC. Its translation is CASSSPGQPYGYTF.

On this clonotype: One junction end does not reproduce the germline sequence, and a read error may be involved. For the CDR3, the DNA is TGTGCCAGCAGTATCCAGGGGGGCACAGATACGCAGTATTTT. Translated, it gives CASSIQGGTDTQYF. This chain links TRBV19 with TRBJ2-3, with 7 positions matching TRBD1. The CDR3 sequence is 14 residues long. Per germline, CDR1 LNHDA and CDR2 SQIVND (reference sequence).

The rearrangement joins TRBV19 to TRBJ1-1; 7 bases are shared with TRBD1. This CDR3 comprises 18 residues. In germline, CDR1 is LNHDA, CDR2 SQIVND (reference sequence). Unmatched junction bases numbered 16, after V lost 6 bases and J lost 0 bases. CDR3 region: CASRPADRALTLNTEAFF. CDR3 sequence (DNA): TGTGCCAGTAGGCCTGCCGACAGGGCTCTGACTCTGAACACTGAAGCTTTCTTT.

This clonotype was seen repeatedly, ten times or more. The J gene is TRBJ1-2, the V gene TRBV10-3; weak D call: TRBD1 (6 bases). CDR1 ENHRY and CDR2 SYGVKD come from the germline V gene. Trimming removed 10 bases from V and 2 bases from J, with 17 bases in between. The CDR3 extends over 14 amino acids. CDR3 nucleotide sequence: TGTGCCACCCGAGGGGGGGCAACGAACTATGGCTACACCTTC. Protein sequence: CATRGGATNYGYTF.

This clonotype was detected a few times. The V gene is TRBV19, the J gene TRBJ1-3; D is unresolved. Germline V gene lookup returns CDR1 LNHDA and CDR2 SQIVND (reference sequence). V was cut by 6 bases and J by 0 bases, with 12 bases left in between. There are 15 residues in the CDR3. CDR3 region: CASRLGGSSGNTIYF. CDR3 DNA: TGTGCCAGTAGACTCGGTGGAAGCTCTGGAAACACCATATATTTT.

This clonotype was picked up many times. V gene TRBV11-3 combines with J gene TRBJ2-3; D is ambiguous. Germline lookup yields CDR1 SGHNT and CDR2 YENEEA. There are 14 residues in the CDR3. Trimming took off 5 bases at V and 4 bases at J, with 13 bases between the two ends. The CDR3 loop reads CASSLSYRADTQYF. The CDR3 DNA sequence: TGTGCCAGCAGCCTCAGTTATCGGGCAGATACGCAGTATTTT.

The rearrangement uses TRBV20-1 and TRBJ1-1; no clear D gene. With 1 base removed from V and 4 bases from J, the gap between germline ends came to 10 bases. CDR3 length: 13 residues. Germline assignment: CDR1 DFQATT and CDR2 SNEGSKA (reference sequence). The CDR3: CSARGPVSTEAFF. In DNA, the CDR3 is TGCAGTGCTAGAGGTCCGGTGAGCACTGAAGCTTTCTTT.

V gene TRBV2 combines with J gene TRBJ1-1, with 9 bases matching TRBD1. The CDR3 contains 13 residues. V shed 6 bases and J 4 bases; nucleotides not matched to a gene: 3. Germline V gene lookup returns CDR1 SNHLY and CDR2 FYNNEI. As DNA, the CDR3 is TGTGCCAGCAGCACAGGGGGCGTCACTGAAGCTTTCTTT. It yields the protein CASSTGGVTEAFF.

This clonotype was seen a handful of times. The V call is TRBV20-1, the J call TRBJ2-7, with D possibly being TRBD2 (6 bases). The germline V and J ends were trimmed by 8 bases and 2 bases, with 13 bases remaining between them. Germline V CDR1 and CDR2: DFQATT, SNEGSKA (reference sequence). The CDR3 contains 12 residues. This CDR3 is CSTVADAYEQYF. The CDR3 bases are TGCAGTACCGTAGCGGATGCCTACGAGCAGTACTTC.

This clonotype was counted at least ten times. V usage is TRBV3-1 and J usage is TRBJ1-5; no firm D call. The V end lost 0 bases, the J end lost 3 bases, and 6 bases lay between the germline ends. This CDR3 contains 14 residues. In germline, CDR1 is LGHDT, CDR2 YNNKEL (reference sequence). The CDR3 region is CASSQEGINQPQHF. In DNA form, the CDR3 reads TGTGCCAGCAGCCAAGAGGGGATCAATCAGCCCCAGCATTTT.

This clonotype was counted between two and nine times. This rearrangement joins TRBV7-6 to TRBJ2-7, with D tentatively TRBD1 (6 bases). Trimming stripped 5 bases from V and 0 bases from J, with 17 bases between. The CDR3 consists of 16 residues. Per germline, CDR1 SGHVS and CDR2 FNYEAQ. CDR3 DNA sequence: TGTGCCAGCAGCAAAGAGACAGGAATTTTCTCCTACGAGCAGTACTTC. Protein: CASSKETGIFSYEQYF.

This clonotype was detected ten times or more. The gene calls are TRBV5-6 and TRBJ2-7; D perhaps matches TRBD2 (5 bases). The length of the CDR3 is 14 residues. V was clipped by 4 bases and J by 4 bases, with 15 bases between them. CDR1 is SGHDT, CDR2 YYEEEE, per germline. The CDR3 loop is CASSLGISEYEQYF. The CDR3 coding sequence is TGTGCCAGCAGCCTGGGGATTAGCGAGTACGAGCAGTACTTC.

This clonotype was counted at least ten times. The junction departs from the called germline gene at one end, perhaps through a read error. V gene TRBV7-6 combines with J gene TRBJ2-1, with 11 bases aligning to TRBD2. From germline, CDR1 is SGHVS and CDR2 FNYEAQ. CDR3 size: 15 residues. CDR3 bases: TGTGCCAGCAGCCTAGCGGGAGGTAATAACAATGAGCAGTTCTTC. It codes for CASSLAGGNNNEQFF.

The chain joins TRBV7-2 to TRBJ2-1; 12 positions agree with TRBD1. This CDR3 region has 16 residues. J lost 8 bases, V lost 1 base, and 6 bases had no gene match. The germline CDR1 and CDR2 sequences are SGHTA and FQGNSA. The CDR3 bases are TGTGCCAGCAGCTTAGTGGGGACAGGGGGCGGTCATGAGCAGTTCTTC. Translation: CASSLVGTGGGHEQFF.